Included here is one TCR beta chain sequence, with context. The antigen is unknown. The sample originates from a study of PD-1 blockade in classical Hodgkin lymphoma. Every single patient, without exception, relapsed after autologous stem cell transplantation, and brentuximab vedotin exposure varied. Best overall response was complete response, partial response or progressive disease in these relapsed/refractory classical Hodgkin lymphoma patients. TCRdb's copy holds only in-frame clones and misses some; the assay was immunoSEQ multiplex PCR. The sample holds more than 30,000 clones, 85% to 90% seen once. Germline trimming cut 7 bases from V and 1 base from J; bases unmatched to any gene: 6. CDR3 length: 15 amino acids. From germline, CDR1 is MNHNS and CDR2 SASEGT. Study results and caveats: Complete responders' baseline diversity resembled that of newly diagnosed patients. Exclusion applied to patients who initiated nivolumab less than 1 year following ASCT. The study found that TCR diversity rose significantly by C4D1 in CD4+ but not CD8+ cells.

V is TRBV6-1 and J is TRBJ2-3; 9 bases map to TRBD2. This TCR was recovered from a human donor with classical Hodgkin lymphoma. The sequenced sample was peripheral blood mononuclear cells (PBMCs), obtained before the second cycle of nivolumab. The CDR3 spells CASMILAGGTDTQYF. As DNA, the CDR3 is TGTGCCAGCATGATACTAGCGGGCGGCACAGATACGCAGTATTTT.